This record concerns one T cell receptor (beta chain) sequence. Its target is not known. Under 3 months in duration, the ophthalmopathy in affected donors had moderate-to-severe activity, CAS ≥3 and NOSPECS ≥4. No donor had other autoimmune disease, uncontrolled infection, pregnancy or lactation. RNA transcripts yielded amplified TCR beta CDR3 regions. HTBI primers were used in a first-round RT-PCR, which preceded a second-round multiplex PCR. MiXCR, applied by TCRdb to the multiplex PCR reads, yields one record per CDR3 protein. The sample lists about 210,000 distinct CDR3 sequences, around 28% seen once, with 9.1% in the top ten. The data belong to a study of Graves' ophthalmopathy and Graves' hyperthyroidism. The wider study: Peripheral blood collection took place at initial diagnosis, before any treatment.

CDR1 is MNHNS and CDR2 is SASEGT in the germline V gene. With 4 bases removed from V and 3 bases from J, the gap between germline ends came to 10 bases. This CDR3 is built from 13 residues. Study outcomes and limitations: Using a 13-signature model, the authors split ophthalmopathy from stable hyperthyroidism, with approximately 88% sensitivity and approximately 78% specificity.

V usage is TRBV6-1 and J usage is TRBJ2-7, with unresolved D. What was sequenced was peripheral blood. This sequence originates from a man aged 50-59 years with Graves' ophthalmopathy. The CDR3 coding sequence is TGTGCCAGCAGTGTCTCCTTCTACTACGAGCAGTACTTC. Its protein is CASSVSFYYEQYF.